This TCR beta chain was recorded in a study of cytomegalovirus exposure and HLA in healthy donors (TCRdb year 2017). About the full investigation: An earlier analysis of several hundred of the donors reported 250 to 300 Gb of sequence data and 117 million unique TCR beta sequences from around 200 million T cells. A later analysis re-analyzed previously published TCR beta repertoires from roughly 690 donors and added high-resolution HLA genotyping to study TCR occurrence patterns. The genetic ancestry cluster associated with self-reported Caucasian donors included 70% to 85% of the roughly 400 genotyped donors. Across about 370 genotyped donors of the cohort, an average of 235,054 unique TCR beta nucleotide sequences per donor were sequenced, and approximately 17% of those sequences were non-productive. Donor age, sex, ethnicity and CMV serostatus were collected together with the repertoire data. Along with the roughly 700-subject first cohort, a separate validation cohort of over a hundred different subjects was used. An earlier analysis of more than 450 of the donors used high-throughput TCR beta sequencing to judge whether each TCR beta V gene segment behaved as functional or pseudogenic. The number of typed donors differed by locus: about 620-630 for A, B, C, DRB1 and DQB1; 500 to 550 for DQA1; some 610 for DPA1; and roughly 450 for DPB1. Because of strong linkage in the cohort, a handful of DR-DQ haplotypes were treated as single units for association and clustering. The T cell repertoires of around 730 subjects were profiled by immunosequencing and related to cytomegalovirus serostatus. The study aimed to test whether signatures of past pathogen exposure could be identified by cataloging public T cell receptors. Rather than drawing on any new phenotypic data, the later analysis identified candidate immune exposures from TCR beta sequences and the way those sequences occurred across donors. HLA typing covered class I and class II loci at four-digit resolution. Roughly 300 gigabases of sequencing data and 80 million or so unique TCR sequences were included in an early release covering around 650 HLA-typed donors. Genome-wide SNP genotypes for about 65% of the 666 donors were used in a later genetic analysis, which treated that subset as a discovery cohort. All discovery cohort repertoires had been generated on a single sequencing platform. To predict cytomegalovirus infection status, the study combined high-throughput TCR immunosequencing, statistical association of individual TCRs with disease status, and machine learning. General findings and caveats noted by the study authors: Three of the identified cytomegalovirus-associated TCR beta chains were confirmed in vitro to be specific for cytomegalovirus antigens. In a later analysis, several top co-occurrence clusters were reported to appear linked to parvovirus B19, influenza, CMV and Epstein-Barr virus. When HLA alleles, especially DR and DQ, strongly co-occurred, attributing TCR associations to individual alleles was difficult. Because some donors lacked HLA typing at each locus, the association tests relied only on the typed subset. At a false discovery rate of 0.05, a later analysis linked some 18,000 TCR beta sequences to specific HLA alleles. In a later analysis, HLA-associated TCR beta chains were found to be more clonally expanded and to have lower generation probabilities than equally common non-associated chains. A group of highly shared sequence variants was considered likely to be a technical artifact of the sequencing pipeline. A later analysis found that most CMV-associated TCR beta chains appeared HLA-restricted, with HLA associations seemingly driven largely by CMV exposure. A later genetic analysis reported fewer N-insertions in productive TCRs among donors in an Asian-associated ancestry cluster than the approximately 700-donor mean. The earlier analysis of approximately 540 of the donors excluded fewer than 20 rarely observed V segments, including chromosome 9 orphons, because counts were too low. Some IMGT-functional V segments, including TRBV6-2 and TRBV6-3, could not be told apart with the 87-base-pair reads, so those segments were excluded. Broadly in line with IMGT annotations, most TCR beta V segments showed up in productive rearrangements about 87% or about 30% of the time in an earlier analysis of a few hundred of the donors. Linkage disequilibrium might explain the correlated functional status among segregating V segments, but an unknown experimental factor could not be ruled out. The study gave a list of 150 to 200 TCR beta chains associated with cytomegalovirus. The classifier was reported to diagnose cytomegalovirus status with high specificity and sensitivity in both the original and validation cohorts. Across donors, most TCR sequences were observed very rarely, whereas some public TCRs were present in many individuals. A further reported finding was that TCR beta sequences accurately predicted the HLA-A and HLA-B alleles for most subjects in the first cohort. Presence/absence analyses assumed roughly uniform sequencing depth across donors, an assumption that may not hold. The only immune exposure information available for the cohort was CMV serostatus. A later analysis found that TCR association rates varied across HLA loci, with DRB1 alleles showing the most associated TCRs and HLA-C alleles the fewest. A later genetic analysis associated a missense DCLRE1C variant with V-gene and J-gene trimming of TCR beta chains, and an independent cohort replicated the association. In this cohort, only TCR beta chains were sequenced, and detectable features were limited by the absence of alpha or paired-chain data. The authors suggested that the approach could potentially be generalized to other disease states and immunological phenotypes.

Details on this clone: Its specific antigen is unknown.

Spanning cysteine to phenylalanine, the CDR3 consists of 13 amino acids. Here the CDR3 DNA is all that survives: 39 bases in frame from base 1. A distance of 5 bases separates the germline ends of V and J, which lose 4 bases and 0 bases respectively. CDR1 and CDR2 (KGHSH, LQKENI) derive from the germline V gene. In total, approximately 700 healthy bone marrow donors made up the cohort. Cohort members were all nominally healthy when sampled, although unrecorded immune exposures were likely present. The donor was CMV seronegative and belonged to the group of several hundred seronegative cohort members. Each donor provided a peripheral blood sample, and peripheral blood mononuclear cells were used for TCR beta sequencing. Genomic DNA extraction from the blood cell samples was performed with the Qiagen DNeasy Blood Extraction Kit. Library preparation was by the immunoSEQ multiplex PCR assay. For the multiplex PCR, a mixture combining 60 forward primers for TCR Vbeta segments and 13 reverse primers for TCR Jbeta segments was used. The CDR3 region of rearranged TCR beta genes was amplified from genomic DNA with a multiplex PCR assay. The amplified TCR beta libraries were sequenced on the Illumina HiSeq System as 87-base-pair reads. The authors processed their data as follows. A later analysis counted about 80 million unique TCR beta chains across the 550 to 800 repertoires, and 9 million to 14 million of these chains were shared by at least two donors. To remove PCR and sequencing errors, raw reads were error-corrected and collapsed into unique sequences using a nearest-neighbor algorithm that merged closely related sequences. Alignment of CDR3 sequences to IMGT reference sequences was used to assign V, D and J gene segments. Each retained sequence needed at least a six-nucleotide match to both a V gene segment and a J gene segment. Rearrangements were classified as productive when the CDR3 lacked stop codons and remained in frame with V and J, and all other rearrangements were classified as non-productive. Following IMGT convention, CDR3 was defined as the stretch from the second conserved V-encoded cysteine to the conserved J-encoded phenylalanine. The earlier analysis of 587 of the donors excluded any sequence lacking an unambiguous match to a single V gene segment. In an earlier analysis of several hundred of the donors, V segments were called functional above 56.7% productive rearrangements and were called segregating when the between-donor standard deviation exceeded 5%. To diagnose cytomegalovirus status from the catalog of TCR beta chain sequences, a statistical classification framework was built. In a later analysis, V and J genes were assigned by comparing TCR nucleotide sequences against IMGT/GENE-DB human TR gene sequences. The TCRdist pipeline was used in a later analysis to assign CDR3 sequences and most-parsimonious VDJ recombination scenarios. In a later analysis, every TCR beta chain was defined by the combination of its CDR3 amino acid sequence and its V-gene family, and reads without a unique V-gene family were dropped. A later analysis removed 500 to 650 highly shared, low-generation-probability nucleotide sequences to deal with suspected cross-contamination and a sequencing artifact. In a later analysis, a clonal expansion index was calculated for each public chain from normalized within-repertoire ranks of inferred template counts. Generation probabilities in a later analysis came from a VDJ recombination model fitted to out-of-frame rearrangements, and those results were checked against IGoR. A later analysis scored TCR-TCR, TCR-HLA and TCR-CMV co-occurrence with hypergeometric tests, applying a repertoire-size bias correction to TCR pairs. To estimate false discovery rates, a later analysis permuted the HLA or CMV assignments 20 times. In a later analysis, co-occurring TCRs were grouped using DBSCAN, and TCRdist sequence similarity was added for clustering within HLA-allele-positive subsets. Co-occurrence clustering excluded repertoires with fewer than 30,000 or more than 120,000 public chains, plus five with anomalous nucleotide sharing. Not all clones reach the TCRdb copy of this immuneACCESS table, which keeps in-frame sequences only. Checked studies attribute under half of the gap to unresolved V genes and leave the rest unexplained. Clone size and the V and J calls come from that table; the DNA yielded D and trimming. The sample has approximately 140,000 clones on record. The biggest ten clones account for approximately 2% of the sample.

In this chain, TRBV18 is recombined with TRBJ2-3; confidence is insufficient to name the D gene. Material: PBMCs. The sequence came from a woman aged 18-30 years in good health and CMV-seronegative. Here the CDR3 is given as CASSQTSTDTQYF. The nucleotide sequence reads TGTGCCAGCTCACAGACTAGCACAGATACGCAGTATTTT. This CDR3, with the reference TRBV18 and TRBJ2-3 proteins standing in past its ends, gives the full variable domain NAGVMQNPRHLVRRRGQEARLRCSPMKGHSHVYWYRQLPEEGLKFMVYLQKENIIDESGMPKERFSAEFPKEGPSILRIQQVVRGDSAAYFCASSQTSTDTQYFGPGTRLTVL.